This TCR beta chain was documented in a study of cytomegalovirus exposure and HLA in healthy donors. Study results and caveats: The study listed approximately 170 cytomegalovirus-associated TCR beta chains.

The PCR used 60 Vbeta and 13 Jbeta primers. The authors' processing: An analysis performed later counted 70 million to 90 million unique TCR beta chains (roughly 10 million of them shared). Generated by immunoSEQ multiplex PCR, the TCRdb table keeps only in-frame clones and is missing some. That table supplies the V and J calls and clone size; D and trimming were determined from the DNA. This sample has 200,000 to 250,000 clones, with less than 85% found just once. Notes on this clone: Its cognate antigen is unknown.

This TCR was sampled from a man between 18 and 29 years old in good health and CMV-seronegative. The sequencing input was PBMCs.

The CDR3 region is CSVDLGALYGYTF. CDR3 DNA: TGCAGCGTTGACTTGGGGGCCCTCTATGGCTACACCTTC. V and J are TRBV29-1 and TRBJ1-2; tentative D call: TRBD1 (6 bases). Germline V gene sequence: CDR1 SQVTM, CDR2 ANQGSEA. The CDR3 totals 13 residues. Deletions cut 3 bases from V and 4 bases from J, with 12 bases between.